One T cell receptor beta chain is described in this entry. The antigen it binds to is not known. Per-base qualities were not stored, and no clone one base away is much larger. This sample stems from a study of a mutant IDH1 vaccine in newly diagnosed glioma (dated by TCRdb to the early 2020s). Background on the whole study: Patients received eight vaccinations in weeks 1, 3, 5, 7, 11, 15, 19 and 23, corresponding to visits V03 through V10. Peripheral blood samples were drawn at six visits, namely V03 (baseline), V05, V07, V10, V12 and V13. Of the 25 to 35 patients who were treated, about 62% were male and around 40% were female, and the mean age was around 40 years. For exploratory analyses, longitudinal TCRB deep sequencing was carried out in more than 20 treated patients wherever samples were available. Vaccination started 4-6 weeks after radiotherapy alone, or was given together with temozolomide cycles in the groups whose treatment included chemotherapy. Prior to enrollment, standard therapy consisting of radiotherapy alone, temozolomide alone, or radiochemotherapy with temozolomide had been administered to patients, with the combination being received by most patients.

Read against the paper, the sample's time point label means: week 11, during vaccination. A 20-mer mutant IDH1 peptide at 300 micrograms in Montanide made up each vaccine dose, which was injected subcutaneously together with topical imiquimod. The donors had newly diagnosed IDH1-mutant astrocytomas of WHO grade 3 or 4 that showed loss of nuclear ATRX. The samples were drawn from NOA16, a multicentre, single-arm, open-label phase I trial in Germany that tested a mutant IDH1 peptide vaccine in humans for the first time. Genomic DNA for TCRB sequencing was extracted from EDTA blood using the DNeasy Blood and Tissue Kit. Broad study findings and their caveats: Across multiple MHC alleles, vaccine-induced immune responses were seen in nearly 95% of patients. The authors stated that sample limitations prevented analyses of patient blood samples from being reproduced. Pseudoprogression appeared unrelated to alterations in the top peripheral T cell clonotypes detected by TCRB sequencing. PBMC samples for TCRB deep sequencing were selected based on availability.

To prepare the library, the immunoSEQ multiplex PCR assay was applied. Rearranged TCR beta chain sequences were amplified using the hsTCRB Kit according to the manufacturer's protocol. TCRB libraries were sequenced on an Illumina MiSeq. The study's processing was this. The kit vendor's proprietary platform handled demultiplexing, trimming and gene mapping. TCRdb limited this immuneACCESS table to in-frame rearrangements with V and J called. A share of clones is missing; checked studies link under half to unresolved V genes, and the rest is unexplained. V, J and clone size are taken as reported in that table, and D and trimming were inferred from the DNA itself. The sample contains fewer than 150,000 clones, roughly 88% of them found a single time. The ten largest clones represent roughly 0.61% of the sample. Here the sequenced sample was PBMCs, taken from a glioma patient whose treatment included an IDH1 peptide vaccine. The clonotype was recovered from a woman aged 45-60 years with glioma.

For the CDR3, the sequence is CSVDPGQGSIEGYTF. The DNA reads as follows: TGCAGCGTTGACCCGGGACAGGGGTCTATTGAGGGCTACACCTTC. The sequence joins TRBV29-1 to TRBJ1-2, and 10 junction bases match TRBD1. Looking up the germline V gene yields CDR1 SQVTM and CDR2 ANQGSEA. CDR3 length: 15 amino acids, cysteine to phenylalanine. The sequence is cut down to CDR3 DNA, 45 bases in frame from base 1. Ends trimmed: V by 3 bases, J by 8 bases; bases unmatched to a gene: 12. The reference TRBV29-1 and TRBJ1-2 proteins fill in what lies around the CDR3, so the full variable domain reads SAVISQKPSRDICQRGTSLTIQCQVDSQVTMMFWYRQQPGQSLTLIATANQGSEATYESGFVIDKFPISRPNLTFSTLTVSNMSPEDSSIYLCSVDPGQGSIEGYTFGSGTRLTVV.